This paragraph reports one T cell receptor (beta chain). These data are taken from a study of T cell responses to AZD1222 COVID-19 vaccine. Here immunoSEQ multiplex PCR was the method, and the copy in TCRdb shows in-frame clones only, minus some. Of tens of thousands of clones in the sample, 92% were seen once. J lost 5 bases, V lost 0 bases, and 3 bases had no gene match. Germline CDR1 reads MNHEY; CDR2 reads SVGEGT. The CDR3 is 14 residues long. The specimen was peripheral blood, collected 28 days after the second AZD1222 dose. This receptor was obtained from an adult who received the AZD1222 COVID-19 vaccine. This chain links TRBV6-2 or TRBV6-3 with TRBJ2-5, with 7 bases that match TRBD2. The CDR3 loop is CASSYSPGRETQYF. CDR3 nucleotide sequence: TGTGCCAGCAGTTACTCACCCGGGAGGGAGACCCAGTACTTC.